Following are 28 T cell receptor beta chains from one sample sequenced in a study of shared clonotypes between healthy human individuals. Sequencing used immunoSEQ multiplex PCR; TCRdb keeps in-frame clones, though not all of them. The table includes about 2.1 million clones, 85% to 95% detected once. CD45RO-negative, CCR7-selected cells formed the naive CD8 fraction, which excluded terminally differentiated effector memory CD45RA+ cells. The specimen was naive CD8+ T cells from PBMCs. These receptor sequences come from a man aged 18 to 30 in good health. Some clones in this sample may be carry-over from other donors' samples.

The rearrangement joins TRBV30 to TRBJ1-2, with 10 bases aligning to TRBD1. Germline loops: CDR1 GTSNPN, CDR2 SVGIG (reference sequence). The trim removed 5 bases at V and 14 bases at J, leaving 5 bases unmatched. The CDR3 runs 10 residues. The CDR3 loop is CAWGGQGHTF. The DNA of the CDR3 is TGTGCCTGGGGGGGACAGGGGCATACCTTC.

The rearrangement joins TRBV7-8 to TRBJ2-1; 9 bases match TRBD1. There are 20 residues in the CDR3. Losses at the gene ends were 3 bases for V and 5 bases for J; bases not matched to a gene: 20. Germline assignment: CDR1 SGHVS and CDR2 FQNEAQ. CDR3 protein: CASSFYFIGQGLGDDNEQFF. The CDR3 nucleotides are TGTGCCAGCAGCTTTTATTTTATTGGACAGGGGTTGGGGGATGACAATGAGCAGTTCTTC.

The chain joins TRBV28 to TRBJ1-5; D ambiguous. The CDR3 loop spans 14 amino acids. V was pared by 3 bases and J by 3 bases, with 9 bases between. Germline-derived CDR1 and CDR2 are MDHEN and SYDVKM. The CDR3 sequence: CASSFNSINQPQHF. CDR3 sequence (DNA): TGTGCCAGCAGTTTTAACAGCATCAATCAGCCCCAGCATTTT.

V usage is TRBV15 and J usage is TRBJ1-2; D is possibly TRBD1 (5 bases). V lost 5 bases and J 3 bases, leaving 16 bases between the germline ends. Germline CDR1 LNHNV, CDR2 YYDKDF (reference sequence). The CDR3 is made up of 15 amino acids. The CDR3 loop is CATSRPREGYYGYTF. The DNA for the CDR3 is TGTGCCACCAGCCGCCCCAGGGAGGGGTACTATGGCTACACCTTC.

The J gene is TRBJ1-1, the V gene TRBV7-9; D not certain. This CDR3 region has 13 residues. With 3 bases removed from V and 5 bases from J, the gap between germline ends came to 10 bases. Germline values: CDR1 SEHNR, CDR2 FQNEAQ (reference sequence). In DNA form, the CDR3 reads TGTGCCAGCAGCTTTTTAGTCGATACTGAAGCTTTCTTT. Translation: CASSFLVDTEAFF.

J is TRBJ2-2 and V is TRBV10-1; maybe TRBD1 (6 bases). Looked up from germline, CDR1 is WNHNN and CDR2 is SYGVQD (reference sequence). The germline V and J ends were trimmed by 1 base and 8 bases, with 8 bases remaining between them. There are 13 residues in the CDR3. The CDR3 spells CASSEFGQGELFF. CDR3 sequence (DNA): TGCGCCAGCAGTGAGTTCGGACAGGGGGAGCTGTTTTTT.

The chain links TRBV28 to TRBJ2-3; 8 bases agree with TRBD1. Trimming removed 3 bases from V and 2 bases from J; junction bases left unmatched: 13. This CDR3 is built from 18 residues. Germline CDR1 is MDHEN and CDR2 is SYDVKM. The CDR3 sequence: CASSFLIDDRGPTDTQYF. As DNA, the CDR3 is TGTGCCAGCAGTTTCCTGATCGACGACAGGGGTCCCACAGATACGCAGTATTTT.

This clone was seen a single time. The chain uses TRBV27 and TRBJ1-5; D is unresolved. In germline, CDR1 is MNHEY, CDR2 SMNVEV (reference sequence). The ends were cut back, 1 base at V and 3 bases at J, with 7 bases in the middle. This CDR3 comprises 14 residues. This CDR3 is CASSLFRLNQPQHF. The CDR3 nucleotides read TGTGCCAGCAGTTTATTCCGGCTCAATCAGCCCCAGCATTTT.

The chain carries TRBV5-6 and TRBJ1-1; TRBD1 matches at 7 bases. The V and J ends lost 4 bases and 6 bases, in that order; junction bases with no gene match: 18. This CDR3 is 17 amino acids long. Looked up from germline, CDR1 is SGHDT and CDR2 is YYEEEE. The CDR3 region is CASSKKLRTGGQPEAFF. The CDR3 nucleotides read TGTGCCAGCAGCAAAAAACTCAGGACAGGAGGCCAGCCTGAAGCTTTCTTT.

The chain employs TRBV19 and TRBJ2-7; D is uncertain. The CDR3 has 15 amino acids. Germline lookup yields CDR1 LNHDA and CDR2 SQIVND (reference sequence). Trimming cost V 6 bases and J 5 bases, with 20 bases left between them. The CDR3: CASSTTAGPSDEQYF. In DNA form, the CDR3 reads TGTGCCAGTAGCACAACAGCCGGGCCATCTGACGAGCAGTACTTC.

The CDR3 DNA sequence: TGCGCCAGCAGCCAATCTCAATTGGGACCCAATCAGCCCCAGCATTTT. Its protein is CASSQSQLGPNQPQHF. The chain couples TRBV4-1 to TRBJ1-5, with D possibly TRBD1 on 5 matching bases. Germline lookup yields CDR1 MGHRA and CDR2 YSYEKL. V dropped 2 bases and J dropped 3 bases, with 14 bases sitting between them. The CDR3 totals 16 residues.

The V gene is TRBV10-3, the J gene TRBJ1-2; no definite D call. Looked up from germline, CDR1 is ENHRY and CDR2 is SYGVKD. This CDR3 is built from 12 residues. Between the trimmed V and J ends, which lost 4 bases and 8 bases, there was a span of 11 bases. CDR3 bases: TGTGCCATCAGTGGAGAGGAAGGGGGCTACACCTTC. It translates to CAISGEEGGYTF.

The rearrangement links TRBV28 to TRBJ2-7; possibly TRBD1 for D (6 bases). The V end was cut by 6 bases, the J end by 6 bases, with 18 bases between. This CDR3 comprises 14 residues. Germline V gene data show CDR1 as MDHEN and CDR2 as SYDVKM. This CDR3 is CASRKQGNGVEQYF. As DNA, the CDR3 is TGTGCCAGCAGGAAACAGGGCAATGGGGTCGAGCAGTACTTC.

The chain combines TRBV5-1 with TRBJ1-5; D gene uncertain. This CDR3 has 14 residues. CDR1 SGHRS and CDR2 YFSETQ come from the germline V gene. The V end was cut by 0 bases, the J end by 6 bases, with 10 bases between. In nucleotides, the CDR3 is TGCGCCAGCAGCTTGGCCCCGGACGGTCAGCCCCAGCATTTT. Its protein product is CASSLAPDGQPQHF.

The V and J genes are TRBV28 and TRBJ2-1; possibly TRBD2 for D (5 bases). The germline V and J ends were trimmed by 6 bases and 9 bases, with 15 bases remaining between them. Germline V gene sequence: CDR1 MDHEN, CDR2 SYDVKM. The CDR3 extends over 13 amino acids. CDR3 DNA: TGTGCCAGCAGAGTTTCCGGGGTGGCTGAGCAGTTCTTC. It encodes CASRVSGVAEQFF.

The CDR3 bases are TGTGCCAGCAGTTCCCGGGACAGGTTCTACGAGCAGTACTTC. Translating gives CASSSRDRFYEQYF. The rearrangement uses TRBV28 and TRBJ2-7; 8 nucleotides match TRBD1. After removal of 4 bases from V and 3 bases from J, the junction contained 5 bases not matched to a gene. CDR1 is MDHEN and CDR2 is SYDVKM in the germline V gene. The CDR3 has 14 residues.

There are a few counts of this clone. This chain links TRBV7-9 with TRBJ2-4; 10 nucleotides align to TRBD2. V was clipped by 4 bases and J by 15 bases; unmatched bases: 21. Germline CDR1 reads SEHNR; CDR2 reads FQNEAQ (reference sequence). This CDR3 comprises 17 residues. The CDR3 protein is CASSSITVGLAPEQPYF. The DNA of the CDR3 is TGTGCCAGCAGCTCCATAACTGTGGGACTAGCGCCTGAACAGCCGTACTTC.

The chain uses TRBV7-6 and TRBJ2-7; a weak D match, TRBD1 (6 bases). Trimming removed 5 bases at V and 0 bases at J, with 17 bases between. Germline V gene data show CDR1 as SGHVS and CDR2 as FNYEAQ. The CDR3 is 16 amino acids. The CDR3 is CASSTSRDTFSYEQYF. The CDR3 DNA reads as TGTGCCAGCAGCACCTCCCGGGACACTTTCTCCTACGAGCAGTACTTC.

The chain recombines TRBV6-1 with TRBJ2-1; D not resolved. The CDR3 length is 14 residues. The V and J ends lost 8 bases and 0 bases respectively, with 11 bases between them. Germline assignment: CDR1 MNHNS and CDR2 SASEGT. In nucleotides, the CDR3 is TGTGCCAGCGATCGTCGGAGCTCCTACAATGAGCAGTTCTTC. This encodes CASDRRSSYNEQFF.

The gene calls are TRBV6-5 and TRBJ1-1, with no clear D. The CDR3 contains 14 residues. CDR1 is MNHEY, CDR2 SVGAGI, per germline. With 2 bases removed from V and 6 bases from J, the gap between germline ends came to 13 bases. The CDR3 loop is CASSYARSNPEAFF. CDR3 DNA: TGTGCCAGCAGTTACGCGCGAAGTAACCCTGAAGCTTTCTTT.

The gene calls are TRBV4-3 and TRBJ2-3, with a weak D call TRBD1 (6 bases). Trimming removed 5 bases from V and 6 bases from J, with 12 bases in between. The germline V gene encodes CDR1 LGHNA and CDR2 YSLEER. This CDR3 region has 13 residues. The CDR3, as DNA: TGCGCCAGCAGCTCAGGGGAGTGGGATACGCAGTATTTT. Its protein is CASSSGEWDTQYF.

V usage is TRBV9 and J usage is TRBJ1-1, with 8 bases that match TRBD1. The CDR3 extends over 15 amino acids. In germline, CDR1 is SGDLS, CDR2 YYNGEE. Trimming removed 3 bases from V and 1 base from J; junction bases left unmatched: 5. CDR3 in amino acids: CASSETGVQNTEAFF. In DNA form, the CDR3 reads TGTGCCAGCAGCGAGACAGGGGTTCAGAACACTGAAGCTTTCTTT.

This chain joins TRBV15 and TRBJ1-4; D is ambiguous. Between the trimmed V and J ends, which lost 3 bases and 4 bases, there was a span of 15 bases. In germline, CDR1 is LNHNV, CDR2 YYDKDF (reference sequence). This CDR3 region has 16 residues. The CDR3, as DNA: TGTGCCACCAGCAGCAGTGTTGGCGGCCTTAATGAAAAACTGTTTTTT. As protein: CATSSSVGGLNEKLFF.

This sequence joins TRBV6-6 and TRBJ2-5; TRBD2 matches 11 bases. J was trimmed by 0 bases and V by 1 base; bases with no gene match: 1. From germline, CDR1 is MNHNY and CDR2 SVGAGI (reference sequence). The CDR3 has 16 residues. In nucleotides, the CDR3 is TGTGCCAGCAGTTACTGGGGACTAGCGGACCAAGAGACCCAGTACTTC. Translation: CASSYWGLADQETQYF.

This chain uses TRBV11-2 with TRBJ1-4; 10 nucleotides match TRBD1. The V segment lost 5 bases and the J segment 7 bases; nucleotides outside the gene matches: 10. The CDR3 extends over 16 amino acids. CDR1 and CDR2 from the germline V gene are SGHAT and FQNNGV. CDR3 loop: CASSVGFRDRGEKLFF. In nucleotides, the CDR3 is TGTGCCAGCAGCGTCGGGTTTAGGGACAGGGGTGAAAAACTGTTTTTT.

This clone occurred once. This sample includes further DNA sequences coding for the same CDR3. The gene calls are TRBV27 and TRBJ2-2; no firm D call. V was pared by 5 bases and J by 2 bases, with 3 bases between. This CDR3 is 12 amino acids long. Germline assignment: CDR1 MNHEY and CDR2 SMNVEV (reference sequence). The CDR3 spells CASSENTGELFF. As DNA, the CDR3 is TGTGCCAGCAGTGAAAACACCGGGGAGCTGTTTTTT.

The V gene is TRBV27, the J gene TRBJ2-1; D is uncertain. There are 13 residues in the CDR3. From germline, CDR1 is MNHEY and CDR2 SMNVEV (reference sequence). Trimming pared 1 base from V and 10 bases from J, leaving 11 bases between. The CDR3 DNA reads as TGTGCCAGCAGTTTATATGGACCAGCCGAGCAGTTCTTC. Translation: CASSLYGPAEQFF.

This clone occurred a few times. V and J are TRBV9 and TRBJ1-1; unclear D gene. Trimming removed 4 bases at V and 6 bases at J, with 10 bases between. CDR3 size: 12 residues. Per the germline V gene, CDR1 is SGDLS and CDR2 is YYNGEE. The CDR3 sequence is CASSTYGPEAFF. DNA of the CDR3: TGTGCCAGCAGCACCTATGGTCCTGAAGCTTTCTTT.